What follows describes a single T cell receptor beta chain. Its antigen is still unknown. This record comes from a study of T cells expressing NK-cell markers. Whole-study context: Sorted CD3+CD56+NKG2C+, CD3+CD56+NKG2C- and CD3+CD56-NKG2C+ T cells supplied TCR beta repertoires. Findings of the study overall: The share of CD8+ T cells held by dominant NKG2C+ clonotypes was roughly 1.0-8% in several donors.

As the method of synthesis, 5'RACE template switching with UMIs yielded TCR beta cDNA. TCRdb re-called the 5' RACE reads and catalogs CDR3 proteins one per entry, DNA excluded. Recorded here are roughly 150,000 distinct CDR3 sequences; the top ten clones represent about 19%. The CDR3 has 14 residues. Sequenced sample: blood T cells: a sorted CD56 or NKG2C T cell subset, CD4+ or CD8+ T cells, or bulk PBMC T cells (not recorded which). This receptor was obtained from a man aged 18-70 years in good health. The V and J genes are TRBV12-3 or TRBV12-4 and TRBJ1-4; TCRdb's assignment of TRBD1 cannot be checked, as there is no DNA. CDR3 sequence reads: CASSLGRASEKLFF.